This T cell receptor (beta chain) was captured by sequencing in a study of T cell responses to AZD1222 COVID-19 vaccine. Study-wide results and caveats: Every sample of the repertoires postdated the peak T cell response. Donors were mostly white British, more females; clonal diversity possibly underestimated. Recipients of AZD1222 seropositive at baseline numbered only 6 or 7. In the spike-specific TCR repertoire, nearly half reportedly target unmutated variant regions.

Concerning this clone: Its antigen is undetermined.

Generated by immunoSEQ multiplex PCR, the TCRdb table keeps only in-frame clones and is missing some. The sample contains about 180,000 clones, about nine tenths of which appear only once. The CDR3 runs to 14 residues. Germline V gene data show CDR1 as KGHSH and CDR2 as LQKENI. V was shortened by 4 bases and J by 6 bases, with 12 bases between the two germline ends. The starting material was peripheral blood, obtained 28 days after the second AZD1222 dose. This chain links TRBV18 with TRBJ2-2; TRBD1 is a possible D gene (6 bases). The TCR was taken from an adult who received the AZD1222 COVID-19 vaccine. CDR3 amino acids: CASSRDISAGELFF. In DNA, the CDR3 is TGTGCCAGCTCACGGGACATCTCAGCCGGGGAGCTGTTTTTT. Combining the CDR3 with reference TRBV18 and TRBJ2-2 gives the whole variable domain NAGVMQNPRHLVRRRGQEARLRCSPMKGHSHVYWYRQLPEEGLKFMVYLQKENIIDESGMPKERFSAEFPKEGPSILRIQQVVRGDSAAYFCASSRDISAGELFFGEGSRLTVL.